Below are 21 T cell receptor beta chains sequenced from a single sample in a study of T cell responses to AZD1222 COVID-19 vaccine. The repertoire was sequenced with immunoSEQ multiplex PCR; TCRdb's copy has only in-frame clones and lacks some. Among 100,000 or so clones listed, about 93% were seen once. The material sequenced was peripheral blood, taken 28 days after the second AZD1222 dose. Every receptor here comes from an adult who received the AZD1222 COVID-19 vaccine.

The chain recombines TRBV2 with TRBJ1-3; D uncertain. The V gene's germline CDR1 is SNHLY and CDR2 FYNNEI. This CDR3 contains 15 residues. The V end lost 6 bases, the J end lost 3 bases, and 15 bases lay between the germline ends. CDR3: CASRVRAADGNTIYF. DNA for the CDR3: TGTGCCAGCAGGGTTCGGGCCGCCGATGGAAACACCATATATTTT.

This clone was counted once. The CDR3: CASSGGARETQYF. The CDR3, as DNA: TGTGCCAGTAGCGGGGGGGCCAGGGAGACCCAGTACTTC. V and J are TRBV19 and TRBJ2-5; 8 nucleotides line up with TRBD2. The length of the CDR3 is 13 residues. Germline V gives CDR1 LNHDA, CDR2 SQIVND (reference sequence). The V gene end was trimmed by 6 bases and the J gene end by 5 bases; junction bases not matched to a gene: 5.

The chain links TRBV18 to TRBJ1-1, with 8 bases aligning to TRBD1. The CDR3 is 17 residues long. Trimming at V came to 3 bases and at J to 1 base, leaving 10 bases not matched to a gene. Germline-derived CDR1 and CDR2 are KGHSH and LQKENI. The CDR3 bases are TGTGCCAGCTCACCTGCCAGGGACAGGTACTCGAACACTGAAGCTTTCTTT. As protein: CASSPARDRYSNTEAFF. Full variable domain (outside the CDR3, taken from reference TRBV18 and TRBJ1-1): NAGVMQNPRHLVRRRGQEARLRCSPMKGHSHVYWYRQLPEEGLKFMVYLQKENIIDESGMPKERFSAEFPKEGPSILRIQQVVRGDSAAYFCASSPARDRYSNTEAFFGQGTRLTVV.

The chain combines TRBV7-2 with TRBJ2-3, with 13 bases lining up with TRBD2. Germline V gene lookup returns CDR1 SGHTA and CDR2 FQGNSA. J was trimmed by 6 bases and V by 4 bases; bases with no gene match: 4. This CDR3 contains 15 residues. The CDR3, as DNA: TGTGCCAGCAGCTGGACTAGCGGGGGCCGGGATACGCAGTATTTT. It is translated as CASSWTSGGRDTQYF. Combining the CDR3 with reference TRBV7-2 and TRBJ2-3 gives the whole variable domain GAGVSQSPSNKVTEKGKDVELRCDPISGHTALYWYRQSLGQGLEFLIYFQGNSAPDKSGLPSDRFSAERTGGSVSTLTIQRTQQEDSAVYLCASSWTSGGRDTQYFGPGTRLTVL.

The chain is built from TRBV18 and TRBJ2-7; D ambiguous. Germline V gene lookup returns CDR1 KGHSH and CDR2 LQKENI. The CDR3 is 13 residues long. The V end was cut by 0 bases, the J end by 3 bases, with 6 bases between. CDR3 sequence: CASSPPVVYEQYF. As DNA, the CDR3 is TGTGCCAGCTCACCACCGGTAGTCTACGAGCAGTACTTC.

V gene TRBV21-1 combines with J gene TRBJ1-2. TRBV21-1 is shown as a pseudogene. The CDR3 has 15 residues. Here the CDR3 DNA reads TGTGCCAGCAGCAAGGCGCGGGGCCCGTTATGTGGCTACACCTTC. Translated, it gives CASSKARGPLCGYTF.

The chain is built from TRBV7-9 and TRBJ2-5; D gene uncertain. V lost 8 bases and J lost 2, with 9 bases in between. Germline assignment: CDR1 SEHNR and CDR2 FQNEAQ (reference sequence). CDR3 length: 12 residues. CDR3 bases: TGTGCCAGCGTCCCTTTACAAGAGACCCAGTACTTC. This sequence encodes CASVPLQETQYF. Variable domain in full (rest from reference TRBV7-9 and TRBJ2-5): DTGVSQNPRHKITKRGQNVTFRCDPISEHNRLYWYRQTLGQGPEFLTYFQNEAQLEKSRLLSDRFSAERPKGSFSTLEIQRTEQGDSAMYLCASVPLQETQYFGPGTRLLVL.

This chain connects TRBV10-1 to TRBJ2-1; D may match TRBD1 or TRBD2 (6 bases each). The germline V gene encodes CDR1 WNHNN and CDR2 SYGVQD (reference sequence). There are 15 residues in the CDR3. The V end was cut by 4 bases, the J end by 8 bases, with 18 bases between. DNA of the CDR3: TGCGCCAGCAGTGGATCGGGGGCCCCCCCGGATGAGCAGTTCTTC. Translation: CASSGSGAPPDEQFF.

The chain is built from TRBV9 and TRBJ1-1, with D perhaps TRBD1 (6 bases). The CDR3 is 16 residues long. The V end lost 0 bases, the J end lost 1 base, and 13 bases lay between the germline ends. Germline lookup yields CDR1 SGDLS and CDR2 YYNGEE. The CDR3, as DNA: TGTGCCAGCAGCGTAGGGCAGGGGCCCGGGAACACTGAAGCTTTCTTT. This encodes CASSVGQGPGNTEAFF.

J is TRBJ1-2 and V is TRBV5-4; no definite D call. In germline, CDR1 is SGHNT, CDR2 YYREEE (reference sequence). The CDR3 is made up of 14 amino acids. V was trimmed by 4 bases and J by 0 bases, leaving 10 bases between them. CDR3 sequence reads: CASSRWNANYGYTF. The CDR3 DNA reads TGTGCCAGCAGCCGATGGAATGCTAACTATGGCTACACCTTC.

The chain carries TRBV30 and TRBJ2-7; TRBD1 matches 7 bases. The J segment lost 2 bases and the V segment lost 0 bases, leaving 7 bases of the junction unmatched. Per germline, CDR1 GTSNPN and CDR2 SVGIG (reference sequence). There are 15 residues in the CDR3. The CDR3: CAWSVLGGLTYEQYF. The CDR3 region has the DNA TGTGCCTGGAGTGTACTAGGGGGCCTCACCTACGAGCAGTACTTC.

In nucleotides, the CDR3 is TGTGCCAGCAGCCAAGTTACCCCAAGGACACCCCTCCACTTT. This codes for CASSQVTPRTPLHF. This sequence joins TRBV14 and TRBJ1-6; D uncertain. Per germline, CDR1 SGHDN and CDR2 FVKESK. This CDR3 region has 14 residues. The V gene lost 1 base and the J gene lost 11 bases, with 12 bases spanning the gap.

This chain joins TRBV2 and TRBJ2-1; D uncertain. CDR3 size: 10 residues. The V end was cut by 4 bases, the J end by 15 bases, with 10 bases between. The V gene's germline CDR1 is SNHLY and CDR2 FYNNEI. The CDR3 sequence: CASSAVVRFF. CDR3 DNA: TGTGCCAGCAGTGCGGTCGTGCGGTTCTTC.

CDR3 in DNA: TGTGCCAGCGGGACAGGGGGTAATGAAGCTTTCTTT. Translating it yields CASGTGGNEAFF. The rearrangement uses TRBV28 and TRBJ1-1; 11 bases fit TRBD1. Germline V CDR1 and CDR2: MDHEN, SYDVKM. After removal of 8 bases from V and 7 bases from J, the junction contained 3 bases not matched to a gene. CDR3 length equals 12 residues. Combining the CDR3 with reference TRBV28 and TRBJ1-1 gives the whole variable domain DVKVTQSSRYLVKRTGEKVFLECVQDMDHENMFWYRQDPGLGLRLIYFSYDVKMKEKGDIPEGYSVSREKKERFSLILESASTNQTSMYLCASGTGGNEAFFGQGTRLTVV.

J is TRBJ2-7 and V is TRBV6-5, with D uncertain. The V gene lost 4 bases and the J gene lost 3 bases, with 4 bases spanning the gap. CDR3 length: 11 amino acids. The germline V gene has CDR1 MNHEY and CDR2 SVGAGI. The CDR3 DNA follows: TGTGCCAGCAGTTCAATCTACGAGCAGTACTTC. This sequence encodes CASSSIYEQYF.

This clone was seen a single time. This specimen includes other DNA sequences encoding the same CDR3. The chain is built from TRBV19 and TRBJ2-1; D is unclear. CDR1 and CDR2 (germline): LNHDA, SQIVND (reference sequence). Trimming took 1 base from V and 3 from J, leaving 4 bases between them. The CDR3 sequence is 13 residues long. Written as DNA, the CDR3 is TGTGCCAGTAGTATAGGCAGCTACAATGAGCAGTTCTTC. This translates into CASSIGSYNEQFF.

V gene TRBV11-2 combines with J gene TRBJ1-2, with 10 bases lining up with TRBD1. The CDR3 covers 16 residues. In germline, CDR1 is SGHAT, CDR2 FQNNGV. Trimming at V came to 7 bases and at J to 0 bases, leaving 8 bases not matched to a gene. The CDR3 loop is CASNRWGTGANYGYTF. CDR3 nucleotide sequence: TGTGCCAGCAACCGGTGGGGGACAGGGGCTAACTATGGCTACACCTTC.

This clone was recorded a few times. This chain joins TRBV5-1 and TRBJ1-3; 7 positions agree with TRBD1. This CDR3 has 14 amino acids. V lost 0 bases, J lost 7 bases, and 4 bases stayed unmatched. The germline CDR1 and CDR2 sequences are SGHRS and YFSETQ. The CDR3 loop reads CASSLAGTDNTIYF. CDR3 nucleotides: TGCGCCAGCAGCTTGGCTGGGACAGATAACACCATATATTTT. Based on the CDR3 plus reference TRBV5-1 and TRBJ1-3, the full variable domain is KAGVTQTPRYLIKTRGQQVTLSCSPISGHRSVSWYQQTPGQGLQFLFEYFSETQRNKGNFPGRFSGRQFSNSRSEMNVSTLELGDSALYLCASSLAGTDNTIYFGEGSWLTVV.

The chain combines TRBV9 with TRBJ1-1; 10 nucleotides match TRBD1. The junction had 14 bases not matched to a gene; V was cut back by 5 bases and J by 4 bases. The CDR3 sequence is 17 residues long. Looked up from germline, CDR1 is SGDLS and CDR2 is YYNGEE. CDR3 loop: CASRALDRGRPVTEAFF. CDR3 nucleotides: TGTGCCAGCAGGGCTCTCGACAGGGGGCGACCGGTCACTGAAGCTTTCTTT.

This clone has just a few counts. The chain employs TRBV19 and TRBJ1-1, with D possibly matching TRBD1 (5 bases). Deletions cut 3 bases from V and 1 base from J, with 12 bases between. This CDR3 has 15 residues. The germline V gene has CDR1 LNHDA and CDR2 SQIVND (reference sequence). The CDR3 DNA sequence: TGTGCCAGTAGTATTAGGGCAGGGACGAACACTGAAGCTTTCTTT. Translating it yields CASSIRAGTNTEAFF.

The chain links TRBV27 to TRBJ1-4; maybe TRBD1 (6 bases). V was pared by 8 bases and J by 8 bases, with 18 bases between. This CDR3 contains 14 residues. CDR1 is MNHEY, CDR2 SMNVEV, per germline (reference sequence). CDR3 region: CASRPDRIGEKLFF. In nucleotides, the CDR3 is TGTGCCAGCCGGCCCGACAGGATCGGGGAAAAACTGTTTTTT.